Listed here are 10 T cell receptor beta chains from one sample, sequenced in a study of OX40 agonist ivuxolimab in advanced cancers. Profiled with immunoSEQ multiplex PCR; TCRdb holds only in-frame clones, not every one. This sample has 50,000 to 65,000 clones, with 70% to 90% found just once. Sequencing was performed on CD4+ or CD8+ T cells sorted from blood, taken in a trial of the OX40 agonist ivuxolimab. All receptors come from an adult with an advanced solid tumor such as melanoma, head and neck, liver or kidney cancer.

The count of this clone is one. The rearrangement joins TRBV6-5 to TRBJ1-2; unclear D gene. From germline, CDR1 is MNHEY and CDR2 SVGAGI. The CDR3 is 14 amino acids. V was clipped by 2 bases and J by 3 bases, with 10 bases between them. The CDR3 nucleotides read TGTGCCAGCAGTTACGCCGACAAGGACTATGGCTACACCTTC. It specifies CASSYADKDYGYTF.

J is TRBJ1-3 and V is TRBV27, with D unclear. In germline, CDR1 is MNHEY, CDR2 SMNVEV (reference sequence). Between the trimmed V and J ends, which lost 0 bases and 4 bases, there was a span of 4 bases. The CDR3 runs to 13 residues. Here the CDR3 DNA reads TGTGCCAGCAGTTTATCTATCGGAAACACCATATATTTT. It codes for CASSLSIGNTIYF.

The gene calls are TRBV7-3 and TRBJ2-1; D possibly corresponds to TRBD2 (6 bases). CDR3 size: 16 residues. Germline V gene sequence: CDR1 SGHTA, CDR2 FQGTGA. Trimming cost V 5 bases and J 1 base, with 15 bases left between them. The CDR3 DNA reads TGTGCCAGCAGCCCCCCCAGTGCGGGGTCCTACAATGAGCAGTTCTTC. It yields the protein CASSPPSAGSYNEQFF.

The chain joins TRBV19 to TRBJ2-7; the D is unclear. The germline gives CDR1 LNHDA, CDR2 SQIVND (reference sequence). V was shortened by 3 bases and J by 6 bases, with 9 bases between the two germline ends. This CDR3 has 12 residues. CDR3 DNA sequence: TGTGCCAGTAGTATTTATAGTGGCGAGCAGTACTTC. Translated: CASSIYSGEQYF.

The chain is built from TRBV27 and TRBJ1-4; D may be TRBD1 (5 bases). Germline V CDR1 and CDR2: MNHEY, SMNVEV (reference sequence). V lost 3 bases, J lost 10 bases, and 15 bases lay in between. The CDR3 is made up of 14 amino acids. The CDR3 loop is CASSFRQGSGKLFF. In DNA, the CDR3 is TGTGCCAGCAGTTTTCGGCAGGGCTCCGGAAAACTGTTTTTT.

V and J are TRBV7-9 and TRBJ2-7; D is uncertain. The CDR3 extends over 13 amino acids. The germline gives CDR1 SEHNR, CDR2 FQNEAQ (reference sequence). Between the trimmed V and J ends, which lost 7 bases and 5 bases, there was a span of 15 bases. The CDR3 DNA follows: TGTGCCAGCAACCATCCCCTGGTGAACGAGCAGTACTTC. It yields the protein CASNHPLVNEQYF.

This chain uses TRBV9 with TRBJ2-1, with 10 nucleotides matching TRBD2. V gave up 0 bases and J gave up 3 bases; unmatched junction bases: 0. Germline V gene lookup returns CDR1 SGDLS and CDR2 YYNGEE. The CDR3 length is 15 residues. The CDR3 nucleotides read TGTGCCAGCAGCGTAGTAGCGGGGGGCTACAATGAGCAGTTCTTC. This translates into CASSVVAGGYNEQFF. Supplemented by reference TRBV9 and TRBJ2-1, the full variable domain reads DSGVTQTPKHLITATGQRVTLRCSPRSGDLSVYWYQQSLDQGLQFLIQYYNGEERAKGNILERFSAQQFPDLHSELNLSSLELGDSALYFCASSVVAGGYNEQFFGPGTRLTVL.

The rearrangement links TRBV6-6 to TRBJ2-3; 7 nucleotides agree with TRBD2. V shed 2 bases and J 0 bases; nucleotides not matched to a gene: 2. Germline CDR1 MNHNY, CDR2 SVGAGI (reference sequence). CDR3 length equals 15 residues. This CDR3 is CASSYISGSTDTQYF. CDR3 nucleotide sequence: TGTGCCAGCAGTTACATTAGCGGGAGCACAGATACGCAGTATTTT.

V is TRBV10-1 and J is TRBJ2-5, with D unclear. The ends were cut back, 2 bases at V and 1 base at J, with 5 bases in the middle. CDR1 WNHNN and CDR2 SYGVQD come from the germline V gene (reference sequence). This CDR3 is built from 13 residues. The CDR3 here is CASSERFQETQYF. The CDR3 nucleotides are TGCGCCAGCAGTGAGCGGTTCCAAGAGACCCAGTACTTC.

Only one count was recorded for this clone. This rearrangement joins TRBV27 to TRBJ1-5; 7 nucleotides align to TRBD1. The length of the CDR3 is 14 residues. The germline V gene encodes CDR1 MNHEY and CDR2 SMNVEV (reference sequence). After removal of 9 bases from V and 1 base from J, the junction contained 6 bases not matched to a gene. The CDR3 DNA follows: TGTGCCAGTTGTCCAGGGGGAAGCAATCAGCCCCAGCATTTT. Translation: CASCPGGSNQPQHF.